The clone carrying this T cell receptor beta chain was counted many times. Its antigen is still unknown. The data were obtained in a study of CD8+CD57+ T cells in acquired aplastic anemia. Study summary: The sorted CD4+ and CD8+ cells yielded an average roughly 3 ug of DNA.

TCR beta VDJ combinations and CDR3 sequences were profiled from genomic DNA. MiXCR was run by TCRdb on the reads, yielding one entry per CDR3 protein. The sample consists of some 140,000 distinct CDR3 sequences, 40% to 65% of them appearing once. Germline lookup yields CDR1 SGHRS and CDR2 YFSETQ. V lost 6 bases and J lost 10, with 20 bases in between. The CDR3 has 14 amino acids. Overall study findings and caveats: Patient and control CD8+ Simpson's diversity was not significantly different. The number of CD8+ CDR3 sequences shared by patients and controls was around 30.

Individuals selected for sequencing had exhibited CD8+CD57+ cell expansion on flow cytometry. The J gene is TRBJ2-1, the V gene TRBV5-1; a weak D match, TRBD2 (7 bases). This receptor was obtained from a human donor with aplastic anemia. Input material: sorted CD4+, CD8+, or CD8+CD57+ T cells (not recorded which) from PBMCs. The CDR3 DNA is TGCGCCAGCAACGGGGAGGGGGGGCCTTACGAGCAGTTCTTC. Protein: CASNGEGGPYEQFF.